A selection of T cell receptor beta chains follows, all from one sample in a study of tumor T cells in aggressive B-cell lymphoma. TCRdb's table, derived via immunoSEQ multiplex PCR, lists solely in-frame clones and lacks some. The sample holds about 3,200 clones, about nine tenths seen once. The specimen was tumor tissue. The receptors originated from an adult with diffuse large B cell lymphoma. The CDR3 runs from the conserved cysteine through the conserved F or W. Fields, in order: CDR3 protein, CDR3 DNA, J gene, clone size, V gene, D gene. D genes are given only for firm matches. Only part of the rows carry a size: once, few, many, or a class if the clone is expanded.

CDR3aa: CASSWGGDSAFF; CDR3nt: TGTGCCAGTAGTTGGGGCGGGGACAGTGCTTTCTTT; j_gene: TRBJ1-1; abundance: NA; v_gene: TRBV19; d_gene: TRBD1
CDR3aa: CASTHSTDEAFF; CDR3nt: TGTGCCAGTACTCACAGCACCGATGAAGCTTTCTTT; j_gene: TRBJ1-1; abundance: NA; v_gene: TRBV19; d_gene: NA
CDR3aa: CASSLDLGLAGEPETQYF; CDR3nt: TGTGCCAGCAGCTTAGATCTGGGGTTAGCGGGAGAACCTGAGACCCAGTACTTC; j_gene: TRBJ2-5; abundance: once; v_gene: TRBV11-3; d_gene: TRBD2
CDR3aa: CASSMRQGMPIRYGYTF; CDR3nt: TGTGCCAGTAGTATGAGACAGGGGATGCCAATTCGATATGGCTACACCTTC; j_gene: TRBJ1-2; abundance: NA; v_gene: TRBV19; d_gene: TRBD1
CDR3aa: CASSLLAASTDTQYF; CDR3nt: TGTGCCAGCAGTTTATTGGCGGCTAGCACAGATACGCAGTATTTT; j_gene: TRBJ2-3; abundance: NA; v_gene: TRBV27; d_gene: NA
CDR3aa: CASGLDMDEQFF; CDR3nt: TGTGCTAGTGGTTTGGACATGGATGAGCAGTTCTTC; j_gene: TRBJ2-1; abundance: NA; v_gene: TRBV12-5; d_gene: NA
CDR3aa: CASSEWTSASYEQYF; CDR3nt: TGTGCCAGCAGTGAATGGACATCCGCCTCCTACGAGCAGTACTTC; j_gene: TRBJ2-7; abundance: NA; v_gene: TRBV6-1; d_gene: NA
CDR3aa: CSVGGTAGGYNEQFF; CDR3nt: TGCAGCGTCGGAGGTACCGCCGGCGGCTACAATGAGCAGTTCTTC; j_gene: TRBJ2-1; abundance: NA; v_gene: TRBV29-1; d_gene: NA
CDR3aa: CASSPTGTSVTGELFF; CDR3nt: TGTGCCAGCTCACCAACCGGGACTAGCGTCACCGGGGAGCTGTTTTTT; j_gene: TRBJ2-2; abundance: NA; v_gene: TRBV18; d_gene: TRBD2
CDR3aa: CASRAGGPGNQPQHF; CDR3nt: TGTGCCAGCAGGGCAGGGGGCCCTGGCAATCAGCCCCAGCATTTT; j_gene: TRBJ1-5; abundance: NA; v_gene: TRBV28; d_gene: TRBD1
CDR3aa: CASSMESENTGELFF; CDR3nt: TGTGCCAGTAGTATGGAGTCAGAAAACACCGGGGAGCTGTTTTTT; j_gene: TRBJ2-2; abundance: NA; v_gene: TRBV19; d_gene: NA
CDR3aa: CASSNRARETQYF; CDR3nt: TGTGCCAGCAGCAACAGGGCTAGGGAGACCCAGTACTTC; j_gene: TRBJ2-5; abundance: NA; v_gene: TRBV7-2; d_gene: NA